This entry features one T cell receptor beta chain sequence. Antigen unknown. This sample was included in a study of T cell responses to AZD1222 COVID-19 vaccine. The study's findings and limits: At 160-218 and 743-854, vaccine-associated CD4 TCRs were dominant, and they spanned spike. Nearly half of spike-specific TCRs reportedly target variant regions that are unmutated in the B.1.351 and B.1.1.7 variants. Donors were largely white British and mainly female; clonal diversity was possibly underestimated.

Data came from immunoSEQ multiplex PCR; TCRdb stores just in-frame clones and leaves some out. Here the sample spans 150,000 to 200,000 clones, roughly 94% being singletons. Germline V gene sequence: CDR1 MNHNS, CDR2 SASEGT. There are 13 residues in the CDR3. V lost 2 bases, J lost 11 bases, and 12 bases lay in between. The receptor comes from an adult in good health. The chain carries TRBV6-1 and TRBJ1-4; D remains ambiguous. The specimen comprised peripheral blood, sampled on day 0 of AZD1222 vaccination. Written as DNA, the CDR3 is TGTGCCAGCAGTGAAAGACCTTATAATAAACTGTTTTTT. Its protein is CASSERPYNKLFF.